This T cell receptor (beta chain) was found in a study of memory CD4+ T cells and cytomegalovirus serostatus. About the study: Healthy Belgian adult donors included about nine CMV-positive and some 24 CMV-negative people.

The sort gate was single viable CD3+CD4+CD8-CD45RO+ cells for memory CD4+ T cells. CMV serostatus came from serum IgG against pp150, pp28, p38, p52. CDR3 length: 15 amino acids. Germline loops: CDR1 GTSNPN, CDR2 SVGIG (reference sequence). With V trimmed by 1 base and J by 3 bases, 4 bases remained unmatched. Here immunoSEQ multiplex PCR was the method, and the copy in TCRdb shows in-frame clones only, minus some. Among roughly 50,000 clones listed, around 79% were seen once. The chain uses TRBV30 and TRBJ1-4, with 8 bases identical to TRBD1. The sequence was collected from an adult in good health and CMV-seronegative. Sequencing used memory CD4+ T cells from blood. The DNA of the CDR3 is TGTGCCTGGAGTGCCCAGGGACAGGCTAATGAAAAACTGTTTTTT. Residues: CAWSAQGQANEKLFF.